This T cell receptor beta chain was identified during a study of cytomegalovirus exposure and HLA in healthy donors. The study's findings and limits: Most observed TCR sequences were rare, whereas some public TCRs were detected in many donors.

60 Vbeta and 13 Jbeta primers were used in PCR. The assay was immunoSEQ multiplex PCR, and TCRdb's table has in-frame clones only and misses some. This sample yields about 100,000 clones, of which about 80% are seen a single time; approximately 3% belongs to the top ten. V was pared by 0 bases and J by 5 bases, with 10 bases between. The CDR3 is made up of 14 amino acids. The germline gives CDR1 MGHDK, CDR2 SYGVNS. On this clone: Its antigen is undetermined.

This sequence originates from a woman aged 40 to 50 in good health and CMV-seronegative. This chain joins TRBV25-1 and TRBJ1-2; no clear D. The source material was PBMCs. The CDR3 DNA sequence: TGTGCCAGCAGTGAATACACGGTACCTTATGGCTACACCTTC. Translating it yields CASSEYTVPYGYTF.